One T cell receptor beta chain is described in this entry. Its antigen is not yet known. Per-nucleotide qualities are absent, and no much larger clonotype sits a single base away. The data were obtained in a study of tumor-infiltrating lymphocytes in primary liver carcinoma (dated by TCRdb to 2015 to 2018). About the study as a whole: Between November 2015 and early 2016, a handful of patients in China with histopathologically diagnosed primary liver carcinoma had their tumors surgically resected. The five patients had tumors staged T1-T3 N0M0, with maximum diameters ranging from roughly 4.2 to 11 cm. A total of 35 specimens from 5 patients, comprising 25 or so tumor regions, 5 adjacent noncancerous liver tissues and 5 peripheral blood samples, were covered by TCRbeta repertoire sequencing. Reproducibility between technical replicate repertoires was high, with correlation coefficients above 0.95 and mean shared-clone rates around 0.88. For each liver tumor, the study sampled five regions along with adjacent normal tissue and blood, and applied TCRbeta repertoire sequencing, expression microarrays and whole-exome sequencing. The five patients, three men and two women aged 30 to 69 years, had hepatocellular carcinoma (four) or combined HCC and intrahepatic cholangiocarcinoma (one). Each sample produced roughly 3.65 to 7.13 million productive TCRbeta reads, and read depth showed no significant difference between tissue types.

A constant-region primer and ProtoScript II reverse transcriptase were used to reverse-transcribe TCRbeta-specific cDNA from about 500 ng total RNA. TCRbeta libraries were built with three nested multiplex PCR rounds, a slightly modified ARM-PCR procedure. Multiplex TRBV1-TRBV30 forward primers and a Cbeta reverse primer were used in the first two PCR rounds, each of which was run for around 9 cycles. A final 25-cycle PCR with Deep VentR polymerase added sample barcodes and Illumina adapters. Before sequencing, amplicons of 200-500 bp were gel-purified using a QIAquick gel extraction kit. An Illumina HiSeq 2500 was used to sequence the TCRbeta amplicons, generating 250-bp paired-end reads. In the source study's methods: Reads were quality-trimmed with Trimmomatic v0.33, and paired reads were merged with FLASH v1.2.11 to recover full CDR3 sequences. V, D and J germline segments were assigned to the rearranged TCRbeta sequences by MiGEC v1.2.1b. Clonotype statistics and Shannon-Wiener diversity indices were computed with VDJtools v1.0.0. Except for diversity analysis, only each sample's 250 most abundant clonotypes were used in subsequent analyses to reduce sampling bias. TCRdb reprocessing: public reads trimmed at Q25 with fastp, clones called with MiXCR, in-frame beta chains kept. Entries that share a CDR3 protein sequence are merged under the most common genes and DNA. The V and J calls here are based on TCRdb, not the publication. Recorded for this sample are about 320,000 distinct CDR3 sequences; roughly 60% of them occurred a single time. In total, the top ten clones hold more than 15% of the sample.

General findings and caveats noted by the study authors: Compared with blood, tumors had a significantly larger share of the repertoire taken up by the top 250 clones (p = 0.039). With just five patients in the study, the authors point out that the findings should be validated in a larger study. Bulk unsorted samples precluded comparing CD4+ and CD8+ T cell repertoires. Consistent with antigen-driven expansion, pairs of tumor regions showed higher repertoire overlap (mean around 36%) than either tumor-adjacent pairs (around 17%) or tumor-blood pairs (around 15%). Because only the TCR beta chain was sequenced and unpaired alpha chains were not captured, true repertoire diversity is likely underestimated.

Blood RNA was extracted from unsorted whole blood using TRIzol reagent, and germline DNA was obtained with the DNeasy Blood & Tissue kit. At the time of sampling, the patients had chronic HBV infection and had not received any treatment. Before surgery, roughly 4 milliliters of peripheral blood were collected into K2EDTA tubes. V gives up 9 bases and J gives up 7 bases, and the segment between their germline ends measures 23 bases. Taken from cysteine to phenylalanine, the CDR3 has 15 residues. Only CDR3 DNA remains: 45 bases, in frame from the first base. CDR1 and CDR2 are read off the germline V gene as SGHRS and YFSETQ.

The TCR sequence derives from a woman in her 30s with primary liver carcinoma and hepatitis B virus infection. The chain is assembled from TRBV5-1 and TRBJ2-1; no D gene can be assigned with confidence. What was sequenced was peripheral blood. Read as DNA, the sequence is TGCGCCAACAGTAACGGTCCAGGAGTGGTTAATGAGCAGTTCTTC. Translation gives CANSNGPGVVNEQFF.